The 31 T cell receptor beta chains presented below share a single source sample, sequenced in a study of technical replicates of blood from several donors. The table came from immunoSEQ multiplex PCR; TCRdb's copy has only in-frame clones and leaves some out. The sample holds about 83,000 clones, around 94% seen once. The sample comprised T cells isolated from PBMCs. The receptor set was obtained from a human donor in good health.

This clone was recorded only once. The rearrangement joins TRBV28 to TRBJ2-7, with D maybe TRBD1 (5 bases). From germline, CDR1 is MDHEN and CDR2 SYDVKM. V was shortened by 6 bases and J by 4 bases, with 7 bases between the two germline ends. The CDR3 is made up of 11 amino acids. CDR3 loop: CASRHRYEQYF. The CDR3 nucleotides read TGTGCCAGCAGGCACAGGTACGAGCAGTACTTC. Using reference TRBV28 and TRBJ2-7 for the parts outside the CDR3, the full variable domain is DVKVTQSSRYLVKRTGEKVFLECVQDMDHENMFWYRQDPGLGLRLIYFSYDVKMKEKGDIPEGYSVSREKKERFSLILESASTNQTSMYLCASRHRYEQYFGPGTRLTVT.

CDR3 DNA sequence: TGCGCCAGCAGCTCCGCTCGGGTAGGGGACACTGAAGCTTTCTTT. Translation: CASSSARVGDTEAFF. The chain recombines TRBV5-1 with TRBJ1-1, with a possible D match to TRBD1 (5 bases). The CDR3 covers 15 residues. Trimming shortened V by 3 bases and J by 3 bases, and 15 bases separated the two germline ends. Looked up from germline, CDR1 is SGHRS and CDR2 is YFSETQ.

The gene calls are TRBV19 and TRBJ2-5; a possible D gene is TRBD2 (7 bases). Germline V gene lookup returns CDR1 LNHDA and CDR2 SQIVND (reference sequence). The CDR3 runs 17 residues. The germline V and J ends were trimmed by 4 bases and 4 bases, with 22 bases remaining between them. CDR3 bases: TGTGCCAGTAGTAGGGGGACACAGGGAGGGTTTCGAGAGACCCAGTACTTC. Amino acids: CASSRGTQGGFRETQYF.

This clone was detected once. V gene TRBV10-2 combines with J gene TRBJ2-3, with 12 bases lining up with TRBD2. Germline values: CDR1 WSHSY, CDR2 SAAADI. This CDR3 is built from 14 residues. J was trimmed by 2 bases and V by 10 bases; bases with no gene match: 4. CDR3 loop: CATASGRDTDTQYF. The CDR3 region has the DNA TGCGCCACGGCTAGCGGGAGGGACACAGATACGCAGTATTTT.

The J gene is TRBJ1-3, the V gene TRBV14, with D uncertain. Germline loops: CDR1 SGHDN, CDR2 FVKESK. Trimming took off 3 bases at V and 0 bases at J, with 24 bases between the two ends. This CDR3 region has 20 residues. CDR3 in amino acids: CASSQFGPGLAVNSGNTIYF. CDR3 sequence (DNA): TGTGCCAGCAGCCAGTTTGGTCCCGGACTGGCCGTTAACTCTGGAAACACCATATATTTT.

The chain links TRBV27 to TRBJ2-1; 9 positions match TRBD2. With V trimmed by 6 bases and J by 6 bases, 9 bases remained unmatched. Germline loops: CDR1 MNHEY, CDR2 SMNVEV (reference sequence). There are 15 residues in the CDR3. CDR3 coding DNA: TGTGCCAGCAGCCTTCTAGCGGGACATTTCAATGAGCAGTTCTTC. This encodes CASSLLAGHFNEQFF.

To note about this clone: The DNA is left out, because the CDR3 cannot be placed on it with certainty; the CDR3 is given as TCRdb lists it. The genes are TRBV5-4 and TRBJ2-3; the table's D call, TRBD2, was not checked against the DNA. The CDR3 is 17 residues long, ends included. Germline assignment: CDR1 SGHNT and CDR2 YYREEE (reference sequence). CDR3 sequence reads: CASSSYLRAGTRDTQYF.

J is TRBJ2-7 and V is TRBV2; the match to TRBD2 covers 15 bases. Trimming removed 1 base from V and 6 bases from J; junction bases left unmatched: 16. The CDR3 runs to 20 residues. The germline CDR1 and CDR2 sequences are SNHLY and FYNNEI. In nucleotides, the CDR3 is TGTGCCAGCAGTGAAGGCGGACTAGCGGGAGGGTTGAGGATAGTCTTCGAGCAGTACTTC. Amino acid sequence: CASSEGGLAGGLRIVFEQYF.

The V gene is TRBV4-1, the J gene TRBJ2-7; tentatively, D is TRBD2 (5 bases). The length of the CDR3 is 16 residues. V lost 3 bases and J 0 bases, leaving 15 bases between the germline ends. Per germline, CDR1 MGHRA and CDR2 YSYEKL. In DNA form, the CDR3 reads TGCGCCAGCAGCCACCCCCTGACTAACCGCTCCTACGAGCAGTACTTC. Residues: CASSHPLTNRSYEQYF.

The chain joins TRBV30 to TRBJ1-3; no reliable D call. Trimming cost V 6 bases and J 0 bases, with 12 bases left between them. The CDR3 extends over 14 amino acids. Germline values: CDR1 GTSNPN, CDR2 SVGIG (reference sequence). CDR3 in amino acids: CACPPTYSGNTIYF. CDR3 coding DNA: TGTGCCTGCCCCCCCACCTACTCTGGAAACACCATATATTTT. Variable domain in full (rest from reference TRBV30 and TRBJ1-3): SQTIHQWPATLVQPVGSPLSLECTVEGTSNPNLYWYRQAAGRGLQLLFYSVGIGQISSEVPQNLSASRPQDRQFILSSKKLLLSDSGFYLCACPPTYSGNTIYFGEGSWLTVV.

This clone was counted a single time. The J gene is TRBJ2-3, the V gene TRBV7-2; D is perhaps TRBD1 (6 bases). CDR3 length equals 16 residues. Per germline, CDR1 SGHTA and CDR2 FQGNSA. Deletions cut 5 bases from V and 5 bases from J, with 20 bases between. CDR3 DNA sequence: TGTGCCAGCAGCCCCCCCTTGGGGGCTCGGGGAGATACGCAGTATTTT. Protein: CASSPPLGARGDTQYF. Combining the CDR3 with reference TRBV7-2 and TRBJ2-3 gives the whole variable domain GAGVSQSPSNKVTEKGKDVELRCDPISGHTALYWYRQSLGQGLEFLIYFQGNSAPDKSGLPSDRFSAERTGGSVSTLTIQRTQQEDSAVYLCASSPPLGARGDTQYFGPGTRLTVL.

CDR3 in DNA: TGTGCCAGCAGCGCGACAGGGGGCAATGAGCAGTTCTTC. Protein product: CASSATGGNEQFF. The V gene is TRBV11-2, the J gene TRBJ2-1; 9 bases are shared with TRBD1. The CDR3 is 13 residues long. CDR1 and CDR2 from the germline V gene are SGHAT and FQNNGV. With V trimmed by 5 bases and J by 6 bases, 2 bases remained unmatched.

The chain links TRBV5-6 to TRBJ2-7; the match to TRBD2 covers 10 bases. CDR1 is SGHDT, CDR2 YYEEEE, per germline. The CDR3 consists of 16 residues. Trimming removed 0 bases from V and 2 bases from J; junction bases left unmatched: 5. This CDR3 is CASSLGGTSATYEQYF. For the CDR3, the DNA is TGTGCCAGCAGCTTGGGCGGGACTAGCGCGACCTACGAGCAGTACTTC.

The rearrangement links TRBV6-5 to TRBJ2-7, with no clear D. The CDR3 is 13 amino acids. Germline V gene data show CDR1 as MNHEY and CDR2 as SVGAGI. V was shortened by 2 bases and J by 2 bases, with 7 bases between the two germline ends. The CDR3 DNA reads as TGTGCCAGCAGTTACGGGCAACCCTACGAGCAGTACTTC. Protein sequence: CASSYGQPYEQYF.

This sequence joins TRBV11-3 and TRBJ1-1, with D possibly TRBD1 on 5 matching bases. Per the germline V gene, CDR1 is SGHNT and CDR2 is YENEEA. V was shortened by 6 bases and J by 2 bases, with 10 bases between the two germline ends. CDR3 length equals 13 residues. The CDR3, as DNA: TGTGCCAGCAGTCTCGACAGAAACACTGAAGCTTTCTTT. This encodes CASSLDRNTEAFF.

The rearrangement links TRBV7-9 to TRBJ2-7, with 10 bases matching TRBD1. The germline gives CDR1 SEHNR, CDR2 FQNEAQ (reference sequence). The CDR3 is 14 amino acids. V dropped 7 bases and J dropped 4; count of bases not matched to a gene: 7. This chain's CDR3 is CASTTGQGWYEQYF. Written as DNA, the CDR3 is TGTGCCAGCACCACGGGACAGGGGTGGTACGAGCAGTACTTC.

J is TRBJ2-2 and V is TRBV19; 8 bases are shared with TRBD2. Germline V gives CDR1 LNHDA, CDR2 SQIVND (reference sequence). The CDR3 length is 18 residues. Trimming at V came to 1 base and at J to 7 bases, leaving 14 bases not matched to a gene. The CDR3 nucleotides read TGTGCCAGTAGTATAGCTCAAACACTAGCGGCGGTTTACGGGGAGCTGTTTTTT. Translated, it gives CASSIAQTLAAVYGELFF.

The chain combines TRBV5-6 with TRBJ2-7; D not resolved. Trimming took off 4 bases at V and 5 bases at J, with 19 bases between the two ends. This CDR3 is built from 15 residues. Germline V gene data show CDR1 as SGHDT and CDR2 as YYEEEE. CDR3 nucleotides: TGTGCCAGCAGCCGTTCCCGCGGCAGCCCGAACGAGCAGTACTTC. Encoded protein: CASSRSRGSPNEQYF.

This sequence joins TRBV18 and TRBJ2-2, with D possibly TRBD1 on 6 matching bases. Germline V gene data show CDR1 as KGHSH and CDR2 as LQKENI. V shed 5 bases and J shed 4 bases, with 11 bases lying between them. The CDR3 length is 14 residues. The CDR3 reads CASSATGSTGELFF. The CDR3 DNA reads TGTGCCAGCTCAGCAACAGGGAGCACCGGGGAGCTGTTTTTT.

The chain recombines TRBV28 with TRBJ1-2; TRBD1 matches 9 bases. Germline lookup yields CDR1 MDHEN and CDR2 SYDVKM. This CDR3 comprises 15 residues. The V segment lost 2 bases and the J segment 2 bases; nucleotides outside the gene matches: 3. The CDR3 DNA follows: TGTGCCAGCAGTTTACCCGGACAGGGGAACTATGGCTACACCTTC. This translates into CASSLPGQGNYGYTF.

The chain has TRBV2 and TRBJ2-1; the match to TRBD2 covers 11 bases. J lost 6 bases, V lost 1 base, and 5 bases had no gene match. Germline CDR1 is SNHLY and CDR2 is FYNNEI. This CDR3 has 16 residues. This CDR3 is CASSEGFSGRGNEQFF. The CDR3 coding sequence is TGTGCCAGCAGTGAAGGGTTTAGCGGGAGGGGCAATGAGCAGTTCTTC.

This rearrangement joins TRBV5-1 to TRBJ2-1; 7 bases are a match to TRBD2. Losses at the gene ends were 4 bases for V and 5 bases for J; bases not matched to a gene: 12. The CDR3 length is 16 residues. Germline assignment: CDR1 SGHRS and CDR2 YFSETQ. The CDR3 coding sequence is TGCGCCAGCAGCGGGAATTGGCTAGCGGATAACAATGAGCAGTTCTTC. Translating it yields CASSGNWLADNNEQFF.

The chain is built from TRBV7-6 and TRBJ2-7, with 7 bases aligning to TRBD1. The V gene's germline CDR1 is SGHVS and CDR2 FNYEAQ. The CDR3 is 16 amino acids. V was clipped by 5 bases and J by 3 bases; unmatched bases: 13. CDR3 DNA: TGTGCCAGCAGCACCGGGGTATTGACAGGGAACTACGAGCAGTACTTC. This gives the protein CASSTGVLTGNYEQYF. Full variable domain (remainder filled in from reference TRBV7-6 and TRBJ2-7): GAGVSQSPRYKVTKRGQDVALRCDPISGHVSLYWYRQALGQGPEFLTYFNYEAQQDKSGLPNDRFSAERPEGSISTLTIQRTEQRDSAMYRCASSTGVLTGNYEQYFGPGTRLTVT.

This chain joins TRBV14 and TRBJ2-3; D gene uncertain. From germline, CDR1 is SGHDN and CDR2 FVKESK. V lost 3 bases to trimming and J lost 4 bases, with 11 bases between them. The CDR3 runs 14 residues. The CDR3 sequence is CASSQRLSSDTQYF. Here the CDR3 DNA reads TGTGCCAGCAGCCAGAGGCTGTCGTCAGATACGCAGTATTTT.

This rearrangement joins TRBV28 to TRBJ1-2; no definite D call. The germline gives CDR1 MDHEN, CDR2 SYDVKM. Trimming left V 6 bases short and J 2 bases short, with 4 bases between. The CDR3 sequence is 11 residues long. CDR3 sequence (DNA): TGTGCCAGCAGCCCAAACTATGGCTACACCTTC. Amino acids: CASSPNYGYTF.

The chain recombines TRBV5-6 with TRBJ2-2; perhaps TRBD2 as D (5 bases). Germline V gives CDR1 SGHDT, CDR2 YYEEEE. The V end was cut by 1 base, the J end by 2 bases, with 12 bases between. The CDR3 loop spans 16 amino acids. The CDR3 loop is CASSLYGIVNTGELFF. CDR3 DNA sequence: TGTGCCAGCAGCTTGTACGGGATAGTTAACACCGGGGAGCTGTTTTTT.

The rearrangement links TRBV4-2 to TRBJ2-5; TRBD2 might be the D (5 bases). The CDR3 covers 17 residues. Germline lookup yields CDR1 LGHNA and CDR2 YNFKEQ. V lost 0 bases, J lost 7 bases, and 21 bases lay in between. The CDR3: CASSQESRLVPEGTQYF. Here the CDR3 DNA reads TGTGCCAGCAGCCAAGAGTCAAGGCTAGTCCCTGAGGGGACCCAGTACTTC.

The chain couples TRBV5-1 to TRBJ2-7, with 8 nucleotides matching TRBD1. With V trimmed by 4 bases and J by 5 bases, 14 bases remained unmatched. Per germline, CDR1 SGHRS and CDR2 YFSETQ. The CDR3 is made up of 16 amino acids. The DNA for the CDR3 is TGCGCCAGCAGCGAATTTATACAGGGGGTTGGTGACGAGCAGTACTTC. This codes for CASSEFIQGVGDEQYF.

Here the CDR3 reads CASSLASAGELFF. The CDR3 DNA reads TGTGCCAGCAGCTTAGCTAGTGCCGGGGAGCTGTTTTTT. This chain connects TRBV7-6 to TRBJ2-2; no definite D call. V was pared by 0 bases and J by 6 bases, with 5 bases between. The germline CDR1 and CDR2 sequences are SGHVS and FNYEAQ. The CDR3 covers 13 residues.

Details on this clone: Distinct nucleotide sequences in the sample also encode this CDR3. The chain recombines TRBV2 with TRBJ1-1, with D unresolved. The CDR3 totals 13 residues. The germline V and J ends were trimmed by 4 bases and 1 base, with 7 bases remaining between them. The germline gives CDR1 SNHLY, CDR2 FYNNEI. As DNA, the CDR3 is TGTGCCAGCAGTGCTTCAGGGAACACTGAAGCTTTCTTT. This encodes CASSASGNTEAFF.

This clone has only a few counts. The chain carries TRBV12-5 and TRBJ1-5; 8 positions match TRBD1. Germline V gene data show CDR1 as LGHNT and CDR2 as FRNRAP. V gave up 0 bases and J gave up 4 bases; unmatched junction bases: 5. This CDR3 spans 16 amino acids. The chain's CDR3 is CASGLVRQGINQPQHF. CDR3 bases: TGTGCTAGTGGTTTGGTAAGACAGGGGATTAATCAGCCCCAGCATTTT.